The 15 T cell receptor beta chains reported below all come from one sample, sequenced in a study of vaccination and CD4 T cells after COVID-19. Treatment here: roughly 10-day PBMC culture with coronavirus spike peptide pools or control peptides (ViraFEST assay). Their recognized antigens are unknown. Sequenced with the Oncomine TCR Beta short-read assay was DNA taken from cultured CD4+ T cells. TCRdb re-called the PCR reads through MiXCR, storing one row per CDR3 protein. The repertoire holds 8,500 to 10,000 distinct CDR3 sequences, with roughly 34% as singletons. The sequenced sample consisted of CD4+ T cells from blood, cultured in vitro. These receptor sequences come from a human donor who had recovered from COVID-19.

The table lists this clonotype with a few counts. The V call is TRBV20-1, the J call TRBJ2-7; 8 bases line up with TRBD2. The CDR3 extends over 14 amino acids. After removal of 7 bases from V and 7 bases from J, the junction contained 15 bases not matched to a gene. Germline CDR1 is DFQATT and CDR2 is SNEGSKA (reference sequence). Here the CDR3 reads CSVERGVAGQEQYF. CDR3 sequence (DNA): TGCAGTGTCGAGAGAGGGGTAGCGGGGCAAGAGCAGTACTTC.

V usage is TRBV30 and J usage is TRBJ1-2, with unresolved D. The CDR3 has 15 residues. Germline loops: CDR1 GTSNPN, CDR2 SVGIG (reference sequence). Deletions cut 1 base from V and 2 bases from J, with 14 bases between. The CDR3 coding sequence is TGTGCCTGGAGTGCCCAACCGGATCTGAACTATGGCTACACCTTC. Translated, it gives CAWSAQPDLNYGYTF. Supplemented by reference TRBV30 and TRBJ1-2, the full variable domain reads SQTIHQWPATLVQPVGSPLSLECTVEGTSNPNLYWYRQAAGRGLQLLFYSVGIGQISSEVPQNLSASRPQDRQFILSSKKLLLSDSGFYLCAWSAQPDLNYGYTFGSGTRLTVV.

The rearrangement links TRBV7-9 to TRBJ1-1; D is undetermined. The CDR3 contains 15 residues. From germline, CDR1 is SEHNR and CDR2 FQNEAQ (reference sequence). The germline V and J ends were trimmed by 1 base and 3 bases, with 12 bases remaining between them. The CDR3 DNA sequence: TGTGCCAGCAGCTTAGTCCGGGGTGGAGACACTGAAGCTTTCTTT. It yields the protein CASSLVRGGDTEAFF.

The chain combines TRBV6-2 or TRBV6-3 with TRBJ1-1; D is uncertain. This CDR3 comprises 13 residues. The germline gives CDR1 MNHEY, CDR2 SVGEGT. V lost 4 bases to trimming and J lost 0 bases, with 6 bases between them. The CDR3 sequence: CASSFGLNTEAFF. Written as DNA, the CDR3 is TGTGCCAGCAGTTTCGGCTTGAACACTGAAGCTTTCTTT.

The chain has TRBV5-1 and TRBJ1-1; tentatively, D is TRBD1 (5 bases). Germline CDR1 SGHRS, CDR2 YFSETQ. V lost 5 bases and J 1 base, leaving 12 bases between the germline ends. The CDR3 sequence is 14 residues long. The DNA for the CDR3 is TGCGCCAGCAGAAACACCACAGGGAACACTGAAGCTTTCTTT. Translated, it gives CASRNTTGNTEAFF.

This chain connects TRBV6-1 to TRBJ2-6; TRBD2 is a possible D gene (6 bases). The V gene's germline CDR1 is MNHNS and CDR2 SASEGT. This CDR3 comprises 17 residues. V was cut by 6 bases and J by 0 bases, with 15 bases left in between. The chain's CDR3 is CASRLGTPGSGANVLTF. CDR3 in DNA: TGTGCCAGCAGATTGGGGACTCCAGGCTCTGGGGCCAACGTCCTGACTTTC.

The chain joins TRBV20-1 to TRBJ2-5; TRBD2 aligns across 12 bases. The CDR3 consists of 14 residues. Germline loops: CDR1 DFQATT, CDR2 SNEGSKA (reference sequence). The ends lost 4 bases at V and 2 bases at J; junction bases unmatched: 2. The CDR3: CSATSGGAQETQYF. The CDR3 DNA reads TGCAGTGCTACTAGCGGGGGGGCACAAGAGACCCAGTACTTC.

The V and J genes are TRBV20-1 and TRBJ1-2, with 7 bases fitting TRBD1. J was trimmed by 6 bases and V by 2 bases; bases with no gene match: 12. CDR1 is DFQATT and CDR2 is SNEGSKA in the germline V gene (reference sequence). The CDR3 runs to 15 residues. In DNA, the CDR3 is TGCAGTGCTAGACCACCCCACAGGGGATGGGATGGCTACACCTTC. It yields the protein CSARPPHRGWDGYTF.

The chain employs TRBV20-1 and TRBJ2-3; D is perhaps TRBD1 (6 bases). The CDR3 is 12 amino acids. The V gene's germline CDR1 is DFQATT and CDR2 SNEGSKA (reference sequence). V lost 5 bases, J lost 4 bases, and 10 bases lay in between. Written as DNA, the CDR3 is TGCAGTGCTCTACAGGGCCCAGATACGCAGTATTTT. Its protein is CSALQGPDTQYF.

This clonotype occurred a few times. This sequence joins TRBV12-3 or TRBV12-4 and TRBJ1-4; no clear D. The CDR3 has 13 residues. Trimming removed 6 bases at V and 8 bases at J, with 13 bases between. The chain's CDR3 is CASSLNGEEKLFF. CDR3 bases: TGTGCCAGCAGCCTTAATGGGGAGGAAAAACTGTTTTTT.

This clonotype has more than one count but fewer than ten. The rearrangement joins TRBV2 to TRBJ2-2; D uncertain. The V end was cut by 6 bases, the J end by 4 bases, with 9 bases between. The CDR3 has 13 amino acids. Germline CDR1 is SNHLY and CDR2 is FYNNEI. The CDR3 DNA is TGTGCCAGCAGAGCCCATGGCACCGGGGAGCTGTTTTTT. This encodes CASRAHGTGELFF.

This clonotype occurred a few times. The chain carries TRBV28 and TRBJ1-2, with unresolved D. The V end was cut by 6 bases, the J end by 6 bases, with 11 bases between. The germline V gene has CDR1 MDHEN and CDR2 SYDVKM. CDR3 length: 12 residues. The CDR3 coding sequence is TGTGCCAGCAGCCTAAACCTAGATGGCTACACCTTC. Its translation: CASSLNLDGYTF.

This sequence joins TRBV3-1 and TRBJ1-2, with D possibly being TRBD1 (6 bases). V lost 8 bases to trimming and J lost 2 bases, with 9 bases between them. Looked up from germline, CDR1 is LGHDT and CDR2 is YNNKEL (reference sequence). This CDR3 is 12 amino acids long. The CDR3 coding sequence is TGTGCCAGCCGGGACATGAACTATGGCTACACCTTC. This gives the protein CASRDMNYGYTF.

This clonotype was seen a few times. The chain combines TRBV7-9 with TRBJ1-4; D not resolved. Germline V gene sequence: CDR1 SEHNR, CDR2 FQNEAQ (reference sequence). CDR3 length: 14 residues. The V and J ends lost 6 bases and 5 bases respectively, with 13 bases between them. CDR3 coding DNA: TGTGCCAGCAGTCCGGACGTAGGAAATGAAAAACTGTTTTTT. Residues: CASSPDVGNEKLFF.

The CDR3 bases are TGTGCCAGCAGTTCCCTCGGGCTAGCGGGGGACTACGAGCAGTACTTC. Protein product: CASSSLGLAGDYEQYF. J is TRBJ2-7 and V is TRBV7-2; the match to TRBD2 covers 10 bases. The J segment lost 3 bases and the V segment lost 6 bases, leaving 11 bases of the junction unmatched. The length of the CDR3 is 16 residues. Germline CDR1 is SGHTA and CDR2 is FQGNSA.